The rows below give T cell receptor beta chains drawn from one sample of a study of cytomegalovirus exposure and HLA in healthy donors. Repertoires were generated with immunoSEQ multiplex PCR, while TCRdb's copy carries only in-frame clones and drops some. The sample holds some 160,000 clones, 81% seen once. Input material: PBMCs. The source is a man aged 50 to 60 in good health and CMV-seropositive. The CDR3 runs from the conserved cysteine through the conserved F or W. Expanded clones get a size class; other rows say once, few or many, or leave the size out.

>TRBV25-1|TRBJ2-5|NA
CASSDPRAGGAQTQYF
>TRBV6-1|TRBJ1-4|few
CASSVGRELFF
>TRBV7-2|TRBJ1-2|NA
CASSLPTENYGYTF
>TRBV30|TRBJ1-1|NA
CAWNFGTPNTEAFF
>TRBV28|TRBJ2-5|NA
CASSYHLGQSQETQYF
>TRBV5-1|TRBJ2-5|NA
CASSLRGSETQYF
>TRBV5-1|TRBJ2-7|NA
CASSWGTGDGLDEQYF
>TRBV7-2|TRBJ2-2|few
CASSLPGLAGGAGELFF
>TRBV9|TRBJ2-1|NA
CASSLPYNEQFF
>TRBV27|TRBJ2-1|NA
CASSWVANSYNEQFF
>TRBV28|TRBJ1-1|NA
CASTQGAAEAFF
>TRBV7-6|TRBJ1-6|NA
CASSLSRVSDSPLHF
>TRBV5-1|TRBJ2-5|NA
CASSLASGGFQETQYF
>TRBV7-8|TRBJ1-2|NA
CASSPQSDNYGYTF
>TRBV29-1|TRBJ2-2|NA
CSVGVSSNTGELFF
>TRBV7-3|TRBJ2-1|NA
CASSTTGLAGNEQFF
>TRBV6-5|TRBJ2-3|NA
CASSSRGSSTDTQYF
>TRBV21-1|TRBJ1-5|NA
CASTFPRLENQPQHF
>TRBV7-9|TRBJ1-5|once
CASSLEAQPQHF
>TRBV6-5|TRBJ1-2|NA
CASRQGYGYTF
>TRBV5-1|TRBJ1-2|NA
CASSFTGTANYGYTF
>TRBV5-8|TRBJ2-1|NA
CASSSPGISYNEQFF
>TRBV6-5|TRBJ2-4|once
CASSLPGENIQYF
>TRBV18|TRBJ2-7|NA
CASSPWTGSIYEQYF
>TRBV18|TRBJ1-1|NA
CASSPTGGSTEAFF
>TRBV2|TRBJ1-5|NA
CASSAQGESQPQHF
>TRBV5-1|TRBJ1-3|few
CASSFFTGTGGNTIYF
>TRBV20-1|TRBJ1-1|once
CSARGTPEAFF
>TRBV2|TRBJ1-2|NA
CASIPRQENYGYTF
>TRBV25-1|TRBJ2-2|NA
CASSGPGHGTGELFF